This T cell receptor beta chain was identified in a study of lymphopenia after photon versus proton radiotherapy. Whole-study findings and limits: Larger post-nadir TCR diversity loss correlated inversely with survival in deceased patients. After the lymphocyte nadir, photon-treated repertoires showed oligoclonal expansion, especially of CD8+ Temra cells.

The table came from immunoSEQ multiplex PCR; TCRdb's copy has only in-frame clones and leaves some out. The profile shows 53,000 or so clones, 80% to 90% of them singletons. The CDR3 totals 14 residues. V shed 7 bases and J shed 3 bases, with 15 bases lying between them. Germline V gene data show CDR1 as MNHNS and CDR2 as SASEGT. As regards this clone: Its antigen is not known.

The rearrangement joins TRBV6-1 to TRBJ2-5; D remains unclear. Sample: peripheral blood, taken from a patient treated with photon-based radiotherapy. This TCR came from a man between 50 and 59 years old with gastric cancer. In DNA, the CDR3 is TGTGCCAGCACCTCAGGCGGCACCAAAGAGACCCAGTACTTC. Protein: CASTSGGTKETQYF.